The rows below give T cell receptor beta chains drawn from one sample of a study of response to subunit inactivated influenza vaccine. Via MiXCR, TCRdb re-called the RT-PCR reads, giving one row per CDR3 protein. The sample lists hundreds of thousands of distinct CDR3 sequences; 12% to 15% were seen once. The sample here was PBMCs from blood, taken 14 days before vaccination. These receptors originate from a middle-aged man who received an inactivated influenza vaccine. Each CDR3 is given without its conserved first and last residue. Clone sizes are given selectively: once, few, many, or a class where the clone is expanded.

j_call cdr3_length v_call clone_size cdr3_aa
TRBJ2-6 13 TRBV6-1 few ASSQDSSGANVLT
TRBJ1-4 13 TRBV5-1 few ASSLNRGPNEKLF
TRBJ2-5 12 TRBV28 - ASSLRVTSETQY
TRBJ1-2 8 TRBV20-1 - SAKGYGYT
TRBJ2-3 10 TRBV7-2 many ASSLDAGTQY
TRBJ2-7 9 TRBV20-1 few SARGNYEQY
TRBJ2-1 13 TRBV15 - ATSDRGSSYNEQF
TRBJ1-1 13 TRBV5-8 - ASSLEGGIAAGAF
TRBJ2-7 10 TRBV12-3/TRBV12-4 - ASSFSSNEQY
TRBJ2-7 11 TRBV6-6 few ASTGGTRLEQY
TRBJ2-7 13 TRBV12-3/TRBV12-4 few ASSPLTGPNYEQY
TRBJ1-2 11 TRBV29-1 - SVEHQGLRGYT
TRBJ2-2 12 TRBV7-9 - ASGTGTNTGELF
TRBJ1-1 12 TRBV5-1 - ASSLQGQAGEAF
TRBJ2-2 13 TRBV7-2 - ASTLDPGHTGELF
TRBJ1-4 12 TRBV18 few ASSPLAGNEKLF
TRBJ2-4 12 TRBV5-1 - ASSLGGDKNIQY
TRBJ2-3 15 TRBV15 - ATSREGAGLSTDTQY
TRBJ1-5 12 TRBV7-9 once AGSLNDRISTQH
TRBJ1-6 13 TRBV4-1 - ASSQHRNSNSPLH
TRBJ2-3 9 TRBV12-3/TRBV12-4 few ASISGDTQY
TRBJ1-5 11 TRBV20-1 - SAERGANQPQH
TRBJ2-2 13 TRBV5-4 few ASSPERTNTGELF
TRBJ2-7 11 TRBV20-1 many SARISELGEQY
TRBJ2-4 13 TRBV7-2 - ASSPGSGGRNIQY
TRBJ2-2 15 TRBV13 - ASSYRRGGGITGELF